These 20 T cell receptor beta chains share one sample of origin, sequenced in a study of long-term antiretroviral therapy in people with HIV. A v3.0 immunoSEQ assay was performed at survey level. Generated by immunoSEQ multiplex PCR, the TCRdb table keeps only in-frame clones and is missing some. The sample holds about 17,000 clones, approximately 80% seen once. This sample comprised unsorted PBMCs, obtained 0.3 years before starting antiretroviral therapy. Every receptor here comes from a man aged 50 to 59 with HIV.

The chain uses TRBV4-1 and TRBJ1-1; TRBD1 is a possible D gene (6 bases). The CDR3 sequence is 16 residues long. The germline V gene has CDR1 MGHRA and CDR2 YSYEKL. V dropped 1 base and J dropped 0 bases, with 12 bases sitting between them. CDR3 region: CASSQVGQGMNTEAFF. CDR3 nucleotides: TGCGCCAGCAGCCAAGTAGGCCAGGGGATGAACACTGAAGCTTTCTTT.

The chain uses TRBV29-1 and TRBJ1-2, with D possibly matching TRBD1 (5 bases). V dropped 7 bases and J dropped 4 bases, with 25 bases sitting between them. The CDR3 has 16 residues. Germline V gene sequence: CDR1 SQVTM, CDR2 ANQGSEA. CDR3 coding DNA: TGCAGCGCCGACACCCCTAACCGACGGACAACCTATGGCTACACCTTC. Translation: CSADTPNRRTTYGYTF.

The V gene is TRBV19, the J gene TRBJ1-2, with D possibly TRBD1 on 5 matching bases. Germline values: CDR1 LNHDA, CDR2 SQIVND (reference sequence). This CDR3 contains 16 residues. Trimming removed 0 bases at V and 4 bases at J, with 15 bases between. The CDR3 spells CASSIDRGDPLYGYTF. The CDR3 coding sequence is TGTGCCAGTAGTATAGATCGGGGGGATCCCCTCTATGGCTACACCTTC.

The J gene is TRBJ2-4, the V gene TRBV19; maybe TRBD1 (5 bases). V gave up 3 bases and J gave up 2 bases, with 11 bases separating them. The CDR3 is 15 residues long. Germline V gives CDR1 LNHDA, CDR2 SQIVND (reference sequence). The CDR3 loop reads CASSIPGMTKNIQYF. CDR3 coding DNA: TGTGCCAGTAGTATTCCAGGGATGACCAAAAACATTCAGTACTTC.

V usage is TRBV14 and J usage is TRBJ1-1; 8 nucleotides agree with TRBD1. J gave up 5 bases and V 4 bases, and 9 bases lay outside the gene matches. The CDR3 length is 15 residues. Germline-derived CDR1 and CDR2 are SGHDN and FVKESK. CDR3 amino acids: CASSPRQGYATEAFF. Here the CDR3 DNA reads TGTGCCAGCAGCCCCCGACAGGGGTATGCGACTGAAGCTTTCTTT.

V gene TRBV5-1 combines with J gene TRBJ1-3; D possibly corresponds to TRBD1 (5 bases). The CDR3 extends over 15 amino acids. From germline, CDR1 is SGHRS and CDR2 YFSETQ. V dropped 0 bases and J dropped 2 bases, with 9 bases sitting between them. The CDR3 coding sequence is TGCGCCAGCAGCTTGGACGCAGGGACTGGAAACACCATATATTTT. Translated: CASSLDAGTGNTIYF.

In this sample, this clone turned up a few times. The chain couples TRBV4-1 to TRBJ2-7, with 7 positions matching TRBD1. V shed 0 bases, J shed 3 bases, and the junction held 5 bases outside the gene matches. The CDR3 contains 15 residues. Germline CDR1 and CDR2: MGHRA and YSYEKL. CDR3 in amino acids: CASSQEDRIYYEQYF. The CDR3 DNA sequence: TGCGCCAGCAGCCAAGAGGACAGGATTTACTACGAGCAGTACTTC.

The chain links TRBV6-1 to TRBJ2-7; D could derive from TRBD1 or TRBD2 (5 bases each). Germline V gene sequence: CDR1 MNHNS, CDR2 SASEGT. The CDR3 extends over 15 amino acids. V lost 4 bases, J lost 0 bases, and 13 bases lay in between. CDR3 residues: CASSASDGASYEQYF. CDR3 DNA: TGTGCCAGCAGTGCCTCCGACGGGGCCTCCTACGAGCAGTACTTC.

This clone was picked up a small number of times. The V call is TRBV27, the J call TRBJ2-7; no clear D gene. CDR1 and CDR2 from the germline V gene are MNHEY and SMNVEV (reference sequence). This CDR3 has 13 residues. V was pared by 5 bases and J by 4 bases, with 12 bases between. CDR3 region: CASSPRRGYEQYF. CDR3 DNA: TGTGCCAGCAGTCCAAGGAGAGGTTACGAGCAGTACTTC.

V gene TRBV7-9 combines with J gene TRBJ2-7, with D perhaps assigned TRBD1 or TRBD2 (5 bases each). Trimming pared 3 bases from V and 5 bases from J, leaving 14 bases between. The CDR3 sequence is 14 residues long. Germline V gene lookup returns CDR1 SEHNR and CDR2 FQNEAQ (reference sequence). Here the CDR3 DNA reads TGTGCCAGCAGCTTTTCAAGCGAGGGGAACGAGCAGTACTTC. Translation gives CASSFSSEGNEQYF.

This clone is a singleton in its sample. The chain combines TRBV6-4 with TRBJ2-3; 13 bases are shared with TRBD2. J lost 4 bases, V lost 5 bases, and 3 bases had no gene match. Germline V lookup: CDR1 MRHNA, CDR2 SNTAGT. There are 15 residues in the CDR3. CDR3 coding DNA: TGTGCCAGCAGTCGGACTAGCGGGGGACCAGATACGCAGTATTTT. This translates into CASSRTSGGPDTQYF.

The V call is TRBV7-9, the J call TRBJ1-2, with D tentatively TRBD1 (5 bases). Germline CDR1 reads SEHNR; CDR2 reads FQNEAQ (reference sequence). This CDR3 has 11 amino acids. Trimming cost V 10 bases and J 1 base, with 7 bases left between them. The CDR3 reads CAIGGNYGYTF. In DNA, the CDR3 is TGTGCCATCGGGGGTAACTATGGCTACACCTTC.

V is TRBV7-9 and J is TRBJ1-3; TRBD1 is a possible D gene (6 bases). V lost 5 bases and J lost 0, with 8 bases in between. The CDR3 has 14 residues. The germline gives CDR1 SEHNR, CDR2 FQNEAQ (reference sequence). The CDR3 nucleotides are TGTGCCAGCAGCGTACAGGGCTCTGGAAACACCATATATTTT. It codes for CASSVQGSGNTIYF.

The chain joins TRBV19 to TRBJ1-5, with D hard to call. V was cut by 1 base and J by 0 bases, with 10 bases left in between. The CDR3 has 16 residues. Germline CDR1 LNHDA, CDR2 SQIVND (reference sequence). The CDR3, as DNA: TGTGCCAGTAGTATAGTTGGGAGGCTTAGCAATCAGCCCCAGCATTTT. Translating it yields CASSIVGRLSNQPQHF. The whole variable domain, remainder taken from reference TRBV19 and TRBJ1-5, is DGGITQSPKYLFRKEGQNVTLSCEQNLNHDAMYWYRQDPGQGLRLIYYSQIVNDFQKGDIAEGYSVSREKKESFPLTVTSAQKNPTAFYLCASSIVGRLSNQPQHFGDGTRLSIL.

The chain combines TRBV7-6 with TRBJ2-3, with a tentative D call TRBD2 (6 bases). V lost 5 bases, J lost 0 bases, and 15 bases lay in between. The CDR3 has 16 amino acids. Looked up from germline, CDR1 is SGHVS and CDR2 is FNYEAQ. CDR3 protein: CASSRRGVTSTDTQYF. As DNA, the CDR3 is TGTGCCAGCAGCCGGAGGGGTGTGACAAGCACAGATACGCAGTATTTT. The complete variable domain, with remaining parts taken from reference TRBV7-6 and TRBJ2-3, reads GAGVSQSPRYKVTKRGQDVALRCDPISGHVSLYWYRQALGQGPEFLTYFNYEAQQDKSGLPNDRFSAERPEGSISTLTIQRTEQRDSAMYRCASSRRGVTSTDTQYFGPGTRLTVL.

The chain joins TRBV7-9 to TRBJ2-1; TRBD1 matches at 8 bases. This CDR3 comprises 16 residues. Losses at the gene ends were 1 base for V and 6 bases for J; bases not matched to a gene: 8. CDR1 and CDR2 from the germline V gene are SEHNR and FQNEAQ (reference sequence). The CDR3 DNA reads TGTGCCAGCAGCTTAGTCTGGGACAGGCAATTCAATGAGCAGTTCTTC. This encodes CASSLVWDRQFNEQFF. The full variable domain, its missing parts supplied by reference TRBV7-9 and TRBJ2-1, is DTGVSQNPRHKITKRGQNVTFRCDPISEHNRLYWYRQTLGQGPEFLTYFQNEAQLEKSRLLSDRFSAERPKGSFSTLEIQRTEQGDSAMYLCASSLVWDRQFNEQFFGPGTRLTVL.

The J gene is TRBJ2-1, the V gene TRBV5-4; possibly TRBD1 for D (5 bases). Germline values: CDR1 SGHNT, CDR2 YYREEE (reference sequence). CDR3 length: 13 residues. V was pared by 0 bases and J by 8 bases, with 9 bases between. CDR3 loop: CASSLEGVDEQFF. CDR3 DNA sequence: TGTGCCAGCAGCTTGGAAGGGGTCGATGAGCAGTTCTTC. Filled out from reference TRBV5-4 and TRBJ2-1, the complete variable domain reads ETGVTQSPTHLIKTRGQQVTLRCSSQSGHNTVSWYQQALGQGPQFIFQYYREEENGRGNFPPRFSGLQFPNYSSELNVNALELDDSALYLCASSLEGVDEQFFGPGTRLTVL.

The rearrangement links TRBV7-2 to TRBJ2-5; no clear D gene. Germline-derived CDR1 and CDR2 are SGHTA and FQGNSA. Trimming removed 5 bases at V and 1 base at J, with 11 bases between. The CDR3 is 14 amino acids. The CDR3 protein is CASSLKMGQETQYF. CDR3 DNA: TGTGCCAGCAGCCTTAAGATGGGCCAAGAGACCCAGTACTTC.

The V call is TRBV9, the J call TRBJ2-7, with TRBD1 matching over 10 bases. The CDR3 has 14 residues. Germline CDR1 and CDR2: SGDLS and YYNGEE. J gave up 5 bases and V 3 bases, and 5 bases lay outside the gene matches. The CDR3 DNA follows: TGTGCCAGCAGCGCCGGGACAGGGGAACACGAGCAGTACTTC. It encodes CASSAGTGEHEQYF.

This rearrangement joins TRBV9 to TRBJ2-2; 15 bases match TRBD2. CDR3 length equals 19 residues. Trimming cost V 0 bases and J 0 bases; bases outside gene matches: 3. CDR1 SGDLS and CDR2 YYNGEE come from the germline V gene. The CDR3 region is CASSVGGLAGGPNTGELFF. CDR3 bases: TGTGCCAGCAGCGTAGGGGGACTAGCGGGGGGACCGAACACCGGGGAGCTGTTTTTT.